This entry lists 6 T cell receptor beta chains sequenced from one sample in a study of blood T cell repertoires in COVID-19 (dated by TCRdb to between 2020 and 2021). The library was prepared using the immunoSEQ multiplex PCR assay. What TCRdb holds here is the immuneACCESS table cut down to in-frame rearrangements. Part of the clones is not present; checked against another copy, under half of the missing clones reflect an unresolved V gene, and the others are unexplained. The sample profile shows 200,000 to 250,000 clones; 70% to 90% of them were found once. 4% of the sample lies in the top ten. Sequenced: peripheral blood. These receptors were taken from a man aged 50 or older with acute or convalescent COVID-19.

The sample holds one count of this clone. V gene TRBV4-1 combines with J gene TRBJ1-1, with 9 positions matching TRBD1. The germline V gene has CDR1 MGHRA and CDR2 YSYEKL. The CDR3 contains 15 residues. Trimming at V came to 3 bases and at J to 4 bases, leaving 6 bases not matched to a gene. The CDR3 DNA reads as TGCGCCAGCAGCCATAACGCGGGACAGGGCACTGAAGCTTTCTTT. Translation gives CASSHNAGQGTEAFF.

The chain couples TRBV9 to TRBJ2-5; 8 nucleotides line up with TRBD2. The junction had 8 bases not matched to a gene; V was cut back by 0 bases and J by 1 base. The CDR3 extends over 17 amino acids. Germline V gives CDR1 SGDLS, CDR2 YYNGEE. In DNA form, the CDR3 reads TGTGCCAGCAGCGTAGAGGGGCGGGAGGCCCCCCAAGAGACCCAGTACTTC. Protein: CASSVEGREAPQETQYF.

This clone was observed a single time. The rearrangement links TRBV7-9 to TRBJ2-4; 7 positions agree with TRBD1. Unmatched junction bases numbered 9, after V lost 5 bases and J lost 8 bases. The CDR3 runs 14 residues. Germline CDR1 is SEHNR and CDR2 is FQNEAQ (reference sequence). As DNA, the CDR3 is TGTGCCAGCAGCCCGTCGGGACAGCTGTACATTCAGTACTTC. It translates to CASSPSGQLYIQYF.

DNA of the CDR3: TGTGCCAGCAGTTGGTGGGGGACAGCTAACTATGGCTACACCTTC. It codes for CASSWWGTANYGYTF. The chain couples TRBV5-6 to TRBJ1-2; TRBD1 agrees at 7 bases. The V segment lost 5 bases and the J segment 0 bases; nucleotides outside the gene matches: 7. This CDR3 comprises 15 residues. Germline V lookup: CDR1 SGHDT, CDR2 YYEEEE.

The chain carries TRBV4-1 and TRBJ1-6; 9 bases line up with TRBD1. The CDR3 extends over 17 amino acids. V lost 3 bases, J lost 7 bases, and 10 bases stayed unmatched. Germline CDR1 and CDR2: MGHRA and YSYEKL. CDR3 nucleotides: TGCGCCAGCAGCCACTTCACACAGGGGGCGCGGAATTCACCCCTCCACTTT. Translation: CASSHFTQGARNSPLHF.

The rearrangement links TRBV5-1 to TRBJ1-5; D ambiguous. This CDR3 is 13 amino acids long. V shed 4 bases and J shed 4 bases, with 9 bases lying between them. The germline V gene has CDR1 SGHRS and CDR2 YFSETQ. The DNA for the CDR3 is TGCGCCAGCAGCGAGGGTCCAAATCAGCCCCAGCATTTT. It translates to CASSEGPNQPQHF.